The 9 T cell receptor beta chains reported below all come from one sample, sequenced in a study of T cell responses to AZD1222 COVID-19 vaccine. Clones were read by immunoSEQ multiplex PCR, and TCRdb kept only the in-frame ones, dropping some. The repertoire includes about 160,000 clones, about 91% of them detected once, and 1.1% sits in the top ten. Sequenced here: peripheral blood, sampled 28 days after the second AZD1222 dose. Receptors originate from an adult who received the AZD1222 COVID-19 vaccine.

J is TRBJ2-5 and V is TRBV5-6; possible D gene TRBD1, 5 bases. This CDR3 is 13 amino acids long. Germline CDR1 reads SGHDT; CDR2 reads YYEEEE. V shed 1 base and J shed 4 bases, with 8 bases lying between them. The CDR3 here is CASSLTGAETQYF. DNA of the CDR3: TGTGCCAGCAGCTTGACTGGGGCAGAGACCCAGTACTTC.

CDR3 DNA sequence: TGTGCCAGCAGCTTAACGTACAGGACCGGGTACAATGAGCAGTTCTTC. Its translation: CASSLTYRTGYNEQFF. This chain links TRBV7-3 with TRBJ2-1; TRBD1 might be the D (5 bases). The V and J ends lost 0 bases and 4 bases respectively, with 13 bases between them. Germline assignment: CDR1 SGHTA and CDR2 FQGTGA. This CDR3 comprises 16 residues.

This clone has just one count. The CDR3 DNA follows: TGTGCCAGCAGTTACTCGGCCGGGACAGTTACCGAGCAGTACTTC. It encodes CASSYSAGTVTEQYF. This rearrangement joins TRBV6-5 to TRBJ2-7; 7 bases map to TRBD1. The V segment lost 0 bases and the J segment 6 bases; nucleotides outside the gene matches: 8. Germline assignment: CDR1 MNHEY and CDR2 SVGAGI. CDR3 length: 15 residues.

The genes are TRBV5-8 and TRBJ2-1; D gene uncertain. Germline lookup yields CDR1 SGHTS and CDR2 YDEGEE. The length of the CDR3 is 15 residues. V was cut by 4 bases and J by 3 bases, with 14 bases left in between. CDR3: CASSAFFGNYNEQFF. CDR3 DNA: TGTGCCAGCAGCGCGTTTTTCGGTAACTACAATGAGCAGTTCTTC.

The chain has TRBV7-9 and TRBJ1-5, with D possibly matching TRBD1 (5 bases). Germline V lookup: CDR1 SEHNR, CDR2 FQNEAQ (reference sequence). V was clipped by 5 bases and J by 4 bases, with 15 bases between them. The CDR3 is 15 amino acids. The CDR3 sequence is CASSAVLRGNQPQHF. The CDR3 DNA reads TGTGCCAGCAGCGCCGTCTTACGGGGGAATCAGCCCCAGCATTTT. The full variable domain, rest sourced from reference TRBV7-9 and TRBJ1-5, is DTGVSQNPRHKITKRGQNVTFRCDPISEHNRLYWYRQTLGQGPEFLTYFQNEAQLEKSRLLSDRFSAERPKGSFSTLEIQRTEQGDSAMYLCASSAVLRGNQPQHFGDGTRLSIL.

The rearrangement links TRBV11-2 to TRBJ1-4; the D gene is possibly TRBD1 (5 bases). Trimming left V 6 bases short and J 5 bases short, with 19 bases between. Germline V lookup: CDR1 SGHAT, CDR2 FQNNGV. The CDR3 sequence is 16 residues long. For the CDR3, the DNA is TGTGCCAGCAGTTCTAGCTTAGGGGCCCTGAATGAAAAACTGTTTTTT. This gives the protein CASSSSLGALNEKLFF.

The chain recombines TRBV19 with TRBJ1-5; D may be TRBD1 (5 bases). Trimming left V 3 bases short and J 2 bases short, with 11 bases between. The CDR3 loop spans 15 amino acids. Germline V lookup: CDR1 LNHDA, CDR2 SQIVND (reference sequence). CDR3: CASSIPGLGNQPQHF. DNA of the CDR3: TGTGCCAGTAGTATCCCGGGACTCGGCAATCAGCCCCAGCATTTT.

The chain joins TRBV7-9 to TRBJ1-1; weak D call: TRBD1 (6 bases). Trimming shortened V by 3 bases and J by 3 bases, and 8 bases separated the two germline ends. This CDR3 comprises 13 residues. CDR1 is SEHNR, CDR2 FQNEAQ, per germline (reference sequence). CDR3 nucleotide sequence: TGTGCCAGCAGCTTCGGGGGCGACACTGAAGCTTTCTTT. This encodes CASSFGGDTEAFF.

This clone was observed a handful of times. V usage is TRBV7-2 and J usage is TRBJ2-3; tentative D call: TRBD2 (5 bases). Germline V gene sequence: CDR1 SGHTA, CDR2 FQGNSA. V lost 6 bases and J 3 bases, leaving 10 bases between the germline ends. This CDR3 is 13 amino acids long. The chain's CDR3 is CASRRVGTDTQYF. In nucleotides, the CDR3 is TGTGCCAGCAGGAGGGTCGGGACAGATACGCAGTATTTT.